Below are 25 T cell receptor beta chains sequenced from a single sample in a study of blood T cells in healthy people across ages. A second roughly 7 to 12 cycle PCR used barcoded and J-beta primers. MiXCR, applied by TCRdb to the 5' RACE reads, yields one record per CDR3 protein. The sample includes roughly 800,000 distinct CDR3 sequences, around 25% of them seen just once. This sample was shared with a second study, whose subject was T cells of mothers and their children.

The sequencing input was blood. All receptors derive from a boy aged 5-17 years in good health.

This chain joins TRBV7-9 and TRBJ1-4; D unclear. The germline CDR1 and CDR2 sequences are SEHNR and FQNEAQ (reference sequence). The CDR3 length is 15 residues. V was shortened by 2 bases and J by 7 bases, with 14 bases between the two germline ends. CDR3 sequence: CASSLFEDEGEKLFF. The CDR3 DNA is TGTGCCAGCAGCTTATTTGAGGATGAAGGTGAAAAACTGTTTTTT.

Turning to this clonotype: Compared with germline, one end of the junction differs, possibly owing to a read error. CDR3 in amino acids: CASSLGQAAEEYF. The CDR3 DNA sequence: TGCGCCAGCAGCTTGGGCCAAGCGGCCGAGGAGTACTTC. This chain joins TRBV7-2 and TRBJ2-1, with D perhaps TRBD2 (5 bases). The CDR3 loop spans 13 amino acids. Germline assignment: CDR1 SGHTA and CDR2 FQGNSA.

The chain uses TRBV20-1 and TRBJ1-1; D unclear. In germline, CDR1 is DFQATT, CDR2 SNEGSKA (reference sequence). CDR3 size: 15 residues. Trimming cost V 2 bases and J 2 bases, with 15 bases left between them. For the CDR3, the DNA is TGCAGTGCTAGAATACCGGGAAAAACAAACACTGAAGCTTTCTTT. It encodes CSARIPGKTNTEAFF.

This clonotype was counted a few times. V is TRBV4-3 and J is TRBJ2-5, with 7 bases fitting TRBD1. The V and J ends lost 0 bases and 11 bases, in that order; junction bases with no gene match: 9. This CDR3 is 14 amino acids long. Germline loops: CDR1 LGHNA, CDR2 YSLEER. Written as DNA, the CDR3 is TGCGCCAGCAGCCAAGATCGCCAGGGGGATGAGCAGTACTTC. Protein product: CASSQDRQGDEQYF.

In its sample, this clonotype was seen a few times. CDR3 DNA sequence: TGTGCCAGCAGCTTAGAACAGGGGGGACACTCACCCCTCCACTTT. This gives the protein CASSLEQGGHSPLHF. The genes are TRBV7-2 and TRBJ1-6, with 8 bases aligning to TRBD1. The length of the CDR3 is 15 residues. Germline V gene data show CDR1 as SGHTA and CDR2 as FQGNSA. V shed 1 base, J shed 10 bases, and the junction held 6 bases outside the gene matches. Filled out from reference TRBV7-2 and TRBJ1-6, the complete variable domain reads GAGVSQSPSNKVTEKGKDVELRCDPISGHTALYWYRQSLGQGLEFLIYFQGNSAPDKSGLPSDRFSAERTGGSVSTLTIQRTQQEDSAVYLCASSLEQGGHSPLHFGNGTRLTVT.

This clonotype was recorded a few times. The V gene is TRBV4-3, the J gene TRBJ2-1; D possibly corresponds to TRBD1 (5 bases). Per germline, CDR1 LGHNA and CDR2 YSLEER. This CDR3 spans 13 amino acids. V lost 3 bases and J lost 5, with 8 bases in between. The CDR3 spells CASSHRRDNEQFF. DNA for the CDR3: TGCGCCAGCAGCCATCGCAGGGACAATGAGCAGTTCTTC.

This clonotype was observed a handful of times. This chain uses TRBV28 with TRBJ1-2; 10 positions agree with TRBD1. The germline gives CDR1 MDHEN, CDR2 SYDVKM. This CDR3 comprises 16 residues. V was pared by 4 bases and J by 5 bases, with 10 bases of the junction left unmatched. The CDR3 spells CASSYSAGTGVYGYTF. The CDR3 nucleotides are TGTGCCAGCAGTTACTCAGCCGGGACAGGGGTTTATGGCTACACCTTC.

Ten or more counts support this clonotype. The chain has TRBV7-6 and TRBJ2-7; D is ambiguous. Germline CDR1 and CDR2: SGHVS and FNYEAQ. V gave up 5 bases and J gave up 6 bases, with 14 bases separating them. CDR3 length: 13 amino acids. The CDR3 is CASSTPGRLEQYF. The CDR3 nucleotides read TGTGCCAGCAGCACACCTGGCAGACTCGAGCAGTACTTC.

J is TRBJ2-7 and V is TRBV24-1; 8 bases fit TRBD1. Trimming cost V 3 bases and J 5 bases; bases outside gene matches: 8. From germline, CDR1 is KGHDR and CDR2 SFDVKD. The CDR3 is 15 amino acids. The CDR3 loop is CATSDSGQGSHEQYF. The CDR3 bases are TGTGCCACCAGTGATAGCGGACAGGGAAGCCACGAGCAGTACTTC.

This clonotype turned up a few times. The DNA is left out, because the CDR3 cannot be placed on it with certainty; the CDR3 is given as TCRdb lists it. The rearrangement uses TRBV5-6 and TRBJ2-1; no check of the table's D call, TRBD1, against the DNA was made. The germline gives CDR1 SGHDT, CDR2 YYEEEE. The CDR3 is 13 amino acids long, termini counted. The CDR3 loop reads CASSLAVGQGSVF.

This clonotype has just a few counts. The chain combines TRBV7-9 with TRBJ1-3; D uncertain. Germline loops: CDR1 SEHNR, CDR2 FQNEAQ (reference sequence). V lost 2 bases, J lost 0 bases, and 8 bases lay in between. The CDR3 totals 15 residues. As DNA, the CDR3 is TGTGCCAGCAGCTTAACGGGTAGCTCTGGAAACACCATATATTTT. It translates to CASSLTGSSGNTIYF.

This clonotype appeared a few times. The J gene is TRBJ2-6, the V gene TRBV28, with D perhaps given as TRBD1 or TRBD2 (5 bases each). The CDR3 extends over 18 amino acids. V shed 2 bases and J shed 0 bases, with 14 bases lying between them. Germline V gives CDR1 MDHEN, CDR2 SYDVKM. The chain's CDR3 is CASSLEGRGFSGANVLTF. The CDR3 DNA is TGTGCCAGCAGTTTAGAGGGGCGAGGCTTCTCTGGGGCCAACGTCCTGACTTTC.

The rearrangement links TRBV20-1 to TRBJ2-7; D might be TRBD1 (5 bases). Trimming stripped 3 bases from V and 6 bases from J, with 18 bases between. The length of the CDR3 is 14 residues. The germline V gene encodes CDR1 DFQATT and CDR2 SNEGSKA (reference sequence). The CDR3 DNA reads TGCAGTGCTAGTAGGGTGTACGACAGTCGCGAGCAGTACTTC. Its protein is CSASRVYDSREQYF.

This clonotype was detected a few times. One junction end disagrees with the germline gene, perhaps due to a read error. The CDR3 sequence: CNARERGTGYSSGANVLTF. DNA for the CDR3: TGCAATGCTAGAGAGCGCGGGACAGGGTATTCCTCTGGGGCCAACGTCCTGACTTTC. J is TRBJ2-6 and V is TRBV20-1, with TRBD1 identical over 9 bases. The length of the CDR3 is 19 residues. The germline gives CDR1 DFQATT, CDR2 SNEGSKA (reference sequence).

V and J are TRBV10-3 and TRBJ2-7; 10 bases align to TRBD2. With 5 bases clipped from V and 3 bases from J, the junction kept 7 bases outside the gene matches. The CDR3 spans 15 residues. CDR1 ENHRY and CDR2 SYGVKD come from the germline V gene. The CDR3 nucleotides are TGTGCCATCAGTAAAGCGGGAGGGACCAGCTACGAGCAGTACTTC. This gives the protein CAISKAGGTSYEQYF.

This clonotype occurred a few times. The J gene is TRBJ2-2, the V gene TRBV12-3 or TRBV12-4; the D is unclear. Between the trimmed V and J ends, which lost 3 bases and 7 bases, there was a span of 9 bases. This CDR3 is built from 13 residues. In DNA, the CDR3 is TGTGCCAGCAGTTTCGGGTTAATCGGGGAGCTGTTTTTT. Encoded protein: CASSFGLIGELFF.

The chain uses TRBV6-2 or TRBV6-3 and TRBJ1-1; 9 positions agree with TRBD1. V lost 10 bases, J lost 0 bases, and 3 bases stayed unmatched. The CDR3 has 13 amino acids. Germline loops: CDR1 MNHEY, CDR2 SVGEGT. CDR3 protein: CAIGQGLNTEAFF. CDR3 sequence (DNA): TGTGCCATCGGACAGGGGTTGAACACTGAAGCTTTCTTT.

CDR3 loop: CASSIRGGYEQYF. CDR3 DNA sequence: TGTGCCAGCAGCATCCGGGGGGGGTACGAGCAGTACTTC. This chain uses TRBV14 with TRBJ2-7, with TRBD2 identical over 8 bases. From germline, CDR1 is SGHDN and CDR2 FVKESK. J lost 4 bases, V lost 5 bases, and 4 bases had no gene match. The CDR3 loop spans 13 amino acids.

The CDR3 DNA reads as TGTGCCAGCAGTTACGGTTCACTAGCGGCCCCCGATACGCAGTATTTT. This encodes CASSYGSLAAPDTQYF. The V gene is TRBV6-2 or TRBV6-3, the J gene TRBJ2-3, with TRBD2 matching 8 bases. CDR3 length: 16 amino acids. Germline CDR1 reads MNHEY; CDR2 reads SVGEGT. V was pared by 2 bases and J by 6 bases, with 10 bases of the junction left unmatched.

This clonotype was counted a single time. The genes are TRBV7-9 and TRBJ2-5; 8 nucleotides match TRBD2. J gave up 4 bases and V 7 bases, and 5 bases lay outside the gene matches. CDR3 length equals 13 residues. CDR1 is SEHNR and CDR2 is FQNEAQ in the germline V gene (reference sequence). In DNA, the CDR3 is TGTGCCAGCAACTCCGCGGGAGGAGAGACCCAGTACTTC. The encoded protein is CASNSAGGETQYF.

The chain is built from TRBV7-2 and TRBJ2-1; possible D gene TRBD2, 5 bases. Trimming took 7 bases from V and 3 from J, leaving 13 bases between them. Germline loops: CDR1 SGHTA, CDR2 FQGNSA. The length of the CDR3 is 14 residues. The CDR3 region has the DNA TGTGCCAGCATCGGGGATCTCCTCTACAATGAGCAGTTCTTC. Translation: CASIGDLLYNEQFF.

This clonotype has a handful of counts. V and J are TRBV9 and TRBJ2-5; weak D call: TRBD1 (5 bases). The J call could be wrong; TRBJ2-7 is a better fit for the DNA end. Germline CDR1 SGDLS, CDR2 YYNGEE. The CDR3 is 14 residues long. CDR3 DNA: TGTGCCAGCAGCCCTCAGGGATCCACCTACGAGCAGTACTTC. Its protein is CASSPQGSTYEQYF.

V usage is TRBV6-5 and J usage is TRBJ2-5, with no clear D. The CDR3 runs to 12 residues. V was cut by 2 bases and J by 4 bases, with 5 bases left in between. The germline gives CDR1 MNHEY, CDR2 SVGAGI. CDR3 protein: CASSYHGETQYF. CDR3 nucleotide sequence: TGTGCCAGCAGTTACCACGGAGAGACCCAGTACTTC.

This clonotype has just a few counts. The chain links TRBV5-1 to TRBJ2-7; 9 bases fit TRBD1. The CDR3 is 18 amino acids. The germline CDR1 and CDR2 sequences are SGHRS and YFSETQ. V lost 0 bases to trimming and J lost 7 bases; unmatched junction nucleotides: 17. The CDR3 protein is CASSLAYFNRDRAWEQYF. CDR3 sequence (DNA): TGCGCCAGCAGCTTGGCTTATTTCAACCGGGACAGGGCATGGGAGCAGTACTTC.

This clonotype was counted only a few times. The gene calls are TRBV12-3 or TRBV12-4 and TRBJ2-4, with no clear D. The CDR3 consists of 13 residues. Trimming removed 1 base at V and 6 bases at J, with 7 bases between. The CDR3 DNA sequence: TGTGCCAGCAGTTTAGGCCCGGGAAACATTCAGTACTTC. The encoded protein is CASSLGPGNIQYF.